The next 9 T cell receptor beta chains were all read from a single sample in a study of cytomegalovirus exposure and HLA in healthy donors. Use of 60 Vbeta and 13 Jbeta primers characterized the PCR. Here immunoSEQ multiplex PCR was the method, and the copy in TCRdb shows in-frame clones only, minus some. The table shows 150,000 to 200,000 clones, with roughly 80% occurring only once. The specimen sequenced was PBMCs. Receptors were obtained from a young woman in good health and CMV-seronegative.

This clone was recorded only once. The chain recombines TRBV12-5 with TRBJ1-5, with TRBD1 identical over 11 bases. CDR1 LGHNT and CDR2 FRNRAP come from the germline V gene. Trimming cost V 2 bases and J 5 bases; bases outside gene matches: 5. The CDR3 covers 16 residues. CDR3 sequence: CASGLPGQGVHQPQHF. The CDR3, as DNA: TGTGCTAGTGGTTTGCCGGGACAGGGGGTCCATCAGCCCCAGCATTTT.

The chain couples TRBV13 to TRBJ2-7, with D tentatively TRBD1 (5 bases). V lost 2 bases to trimming and J lost 2 bases, with 7 bases between them. The CDR3 consists of 13 residues. Germline V lookup: CDR1 PRHDT, CDR2 FYEKMQ (reference sequence). The CDR3, as DNA: TGTGCCAGCAGCTTAAGGGGTACCTACGAGCAGTACTTC. Residues: CASSLRGTYEQYF.

The rearrangement uses TRBV7-2 and TRBJ1-1; 9 bases map to TRBD1. The J segment lost 4 bases and the V segment lost 7 bases, leaving 10 bases of the junction unmatched. Germline CDR1 reads SGHTA; CDR2 reads FQGNSA. This CDR3 region has 15 residues. CDR3 residues: CASNSGRQGVTEAFF. CDR3 DNA sequence: TGTGCCAGCAACTCGGGGAGACAGGGGGTCACTGAAGCTTTCTTT.

This rearrangement joins TRBV21-1 to TRBJ2-5; the DNA was not used to check the table's D call, TRBD1. TRBV21-1 is a pseudogene segment. CDR3 length equals 15 residues. The CDR3 nucleotides are TGTGCCAGCAGCAACGGGGACAGGGGGCAAGAGACCCAGTACTTC. Amino acids: CASSNGDRGQETQYF.

The chain combines TRBV28 with TRBJ2-7, with D tentatively TRBD2 (5 bases). V was cut by 5 bases and J by 4 bases, with 18 bases left in between. Germline CDR1 and CDR2: MDHEN and SYDVKM. CDR3 length: 15 amino acids. In DNA, the CDR3 is TGTGCCAGCAGTACAAGGACTCCACCTACTTACGAGCAGTACTTC. This codes for CASSTRTPPTYEQYF.

V usage is TRBV7-8 and J usage is TRBJ2-7, with a tentative D call TRBD1 (6 bases). The germline CDR1 and CDR2 sequences are SGHVS and FQNEAQ. The CDR3 consists of 14 residues. V was clipped by 5 bases and J by 2 bases, with 13 bases between them. In DNA, the CDR3 is TGTGCCAGCAGCGAAGGGACACCTACCTACGAGCAGTACTTC. Encoded protein: CASSEGTPTYEQYF.

This clone turned up a few times. The rearrangement links TRBV6-1 to TRBJ2-7; 10 nucleotides match TRBD2. Per germline, CDR1 MNHNS and CDR2 SASEGT. The ends lost 0 bases at V and 1 base at J; junction bases unmatched: 3. This CDR3 has 16 residues. The CDR3 coding sequence is TGTGCCAGCAGTGAAGCGGAGCGGGAGGGATCCTACGAGCAGTACTTC. This gives the protein CASSEAEREGSYEQYF.

The chain employs TRBV6-5 and TRBJ2-7; tentative D call: TRBD1 (6 bases). Germline assignment: CDR1 MNHEY and CDR2 SVGAGI. This CDR3 has 15 residues. Trimming pared 0 bases from V and 0 bases from J, leaving 9 bases between. The CDR3 sequence is CASSYSQGSSYEQYF. In nucleotides, the CDR3 is TGTGCCAGCAGTTACTCACAGGGTTCCTCCTACGAGCAGTACTTC.

The chain carries TRBV11-3 and TRBJ2-7; 7 nucleotides align to TRBD2. CDR1 is SGHNT, CDR2 YENEEA, per germline. V lost 0 bases and J lost 0; bases outside the gene matches: 2. The CDR3 is made up of 15 amino acids. CDR3 loop: CASSLEGGGSYEQYV. CDR3 nucleotide sequence: TGTGCCAGCAGCTTAGAGGGCGGGGGCTCCTACGAGCAGTACGTC.